This T cell receptor beta chain comes out of a study of cytomegalovirus exposure and HLA in healthy donors. In this sample, this clone turned up once. CDR1 SEHNR and CDR2 FQNEAQ come from the germline V gene (reference sequence). The V end lost 5 bases, the J end lost 3 bases, and 17 bases lay between the germline ends. This CDR3 comprises 16 residues. PCR employed 60 Vbeta and 13 Jbeta primers. Here immunoSEQ multiplex PCR was the method, and the copy in TCRdb shows in-frame clones only, minus some. The sample comprises 150,000 to 200,000 clones, around 76% of which are singletons, and roughly 7.1% rests with the top ten.

The rearrangement links TRBV7-9 to TRBJ2-4, with D possibly being TRBD1 (6 bases). The origin of this receptor is a man aged 35-49 years in good health and CMV-seropositive. Sequenced input: PBMCs. DNA for the CDR3: TGTGCCAGCAGCCCCGAGGGGGTTAAGGGCAAAAACATTCAGTACTTC. The encoded protein is CASSPEGVKGKNIQYF.